This TCR beta chain was retrieved from a study of response to subunit inactivated influenza vaccine. The study's findings and limits: It was suggested by the authors that few new T cells are recruited by each seasonal influenza vaccination.

Via MiXCR, TCRdb re-called the RT-PCR reads, giving one row per CDR3 protein. Of about 530,000 distinct CDR3 sequences listed, 12% were seen once; the top ten hold roughly 10%. CDR3 length: 13 residues. Trimming removed 6 bases at V and 1 base at J, with 7 bases between. The V gene's germline CDR1 is MNHEY and CDR2 SVGEGT. Comments on this clonotype: Its antigen is undetermined.

Source: PBMCs from blood, taken on the day of vaccination. The rearrangement links TRBV6-2 or TRBV6-3 to TRBJ1-5; no reliable D call. The source of this sequence is a man in his forties or fifties who received an inactivated influenza vaccine. The DNA for the CDR3 is TGTGCCAGCAGGAAGGACAGCAATCAGCCCCAGCATTTT. Encoded protein: CASRKDSNQPQHF.